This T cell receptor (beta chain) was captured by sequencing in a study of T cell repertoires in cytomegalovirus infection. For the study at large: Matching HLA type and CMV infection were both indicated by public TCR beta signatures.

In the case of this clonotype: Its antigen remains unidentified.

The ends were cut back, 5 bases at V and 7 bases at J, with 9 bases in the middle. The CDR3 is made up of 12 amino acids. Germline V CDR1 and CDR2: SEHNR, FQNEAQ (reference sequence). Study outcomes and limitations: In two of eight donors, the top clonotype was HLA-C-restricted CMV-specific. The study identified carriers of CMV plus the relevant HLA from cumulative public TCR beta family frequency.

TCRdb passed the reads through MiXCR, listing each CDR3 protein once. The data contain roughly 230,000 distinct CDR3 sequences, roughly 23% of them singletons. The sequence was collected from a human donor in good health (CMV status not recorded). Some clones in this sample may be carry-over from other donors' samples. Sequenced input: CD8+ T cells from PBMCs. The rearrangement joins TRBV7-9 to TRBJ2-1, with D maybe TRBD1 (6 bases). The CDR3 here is CASSEQGNEQFF. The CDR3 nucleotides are TGTGCCAGCAGCGAACAGGGTAATGAGCAGTTCTTC. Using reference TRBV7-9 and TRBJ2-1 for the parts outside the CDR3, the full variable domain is DTGVSQNPRHKITKRGQNVTFRCDPISEHNRLYWYRQTLGQGPEFLTYFQNEAQLEKSRLLSDRFSAERPKGSFSTLEIQRTEQGDSAMYLCASSEQGNEQFFGPGTRLTVL.